Included here is one TCR beta chain sequence, with context. The sample originates from a study of blood T cell repertoires in COVID-19. Per the germline V gene, CDR1 is SGHVS and CDR2 is FNYEAQ. V lost 8 bases, J lost 8 bases, and 13 bases lay in between. The CDR3 covers 13 residues. TCRdb's table, derived via immunoSEQ multiplex PCR, lists solely in-frame clones and lacks some. The sample lists under 250,000 clones; over 80% were seen once. The sequence derives from a woman in her 30s with acute COVID-19. Sequenced input: PBMCs or T cells enriched from blood (not recorded which). The rearrangement uses TRBV7-6 and TRBJ1-6; possibly TRBD1 for D (6 bases). CDR3 sequence: CASSDSWDSPLHF. The CDR3 coding sequence is TGTGCCAGCTCGGACAGTTGGGATTCACCCCTCCACTTT.